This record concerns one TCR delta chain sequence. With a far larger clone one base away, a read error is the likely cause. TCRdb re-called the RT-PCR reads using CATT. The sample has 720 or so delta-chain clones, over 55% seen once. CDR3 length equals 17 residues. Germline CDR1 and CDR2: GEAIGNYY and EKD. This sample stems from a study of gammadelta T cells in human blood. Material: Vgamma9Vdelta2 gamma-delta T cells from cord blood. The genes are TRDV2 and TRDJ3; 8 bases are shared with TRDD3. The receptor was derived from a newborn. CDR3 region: CAYDTAGGSWDTRQMFF. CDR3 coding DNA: TGTGCCTATGACACCGCTGGGGGATCCTGGGACACCCGACAGATGTTTTTC.